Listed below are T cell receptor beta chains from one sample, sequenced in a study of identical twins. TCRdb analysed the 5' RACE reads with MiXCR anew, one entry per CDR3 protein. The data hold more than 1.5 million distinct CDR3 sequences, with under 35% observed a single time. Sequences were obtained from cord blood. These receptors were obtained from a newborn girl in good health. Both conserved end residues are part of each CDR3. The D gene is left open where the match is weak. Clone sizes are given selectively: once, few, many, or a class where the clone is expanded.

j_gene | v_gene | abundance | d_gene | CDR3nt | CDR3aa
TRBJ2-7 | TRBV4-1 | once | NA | TGCGCCAGCAGCTCCTACAATGAGCGGTACTTC | CASSSYNERYF
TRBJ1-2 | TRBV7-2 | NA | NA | TGTGCCAGCAGCTCCGACCAAGGAGGGAGCTATGGCTACACCTTC | CASSSDQGGSYGYTF
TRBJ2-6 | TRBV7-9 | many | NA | TGTGCCAGCAGCCCTGGCGGGGCCAACGTCCTGACTTTC | CASSPGGANVLTF
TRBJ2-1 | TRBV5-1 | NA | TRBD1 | TGCGCCAGCAGCTTGGTCGCCGGGACAGATTACTACAATGAGCAGTTCTTC | CASSLVAGTDYYNEQFF
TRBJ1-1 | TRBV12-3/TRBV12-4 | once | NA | TGTGCCAGCAGTTCCAGGGGAAGAAAAAACACTGAAGCTTTCTTT | CASSSRGRKNTEAFF
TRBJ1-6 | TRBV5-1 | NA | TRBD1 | TGCGCCAGCAGCGCCTCCGGGACAGGGAGTTCACCCCTCCACTTT | CASSASGTGSSPLHF
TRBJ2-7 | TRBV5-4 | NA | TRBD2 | TGTGCCAGTAGCCCCTATAGCGGGAGTGGGAATGAGCAGTACTTC | CASSPYSGSGNEQYF
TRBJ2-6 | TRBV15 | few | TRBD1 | TGTGCCACCAGCACCCATGACAGGGGGCATAGTAGAGGGGCCAACGTCCTGACTTTC | CATSTHDRGHSRGANVLTF
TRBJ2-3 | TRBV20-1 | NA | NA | TGCAGTGCTGGCCCGGGACTGCGCACAGATACGCAGTATTTT | CSAGPGLRTDTQYF
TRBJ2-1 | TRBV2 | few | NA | TGTGCCAGCAGTGAACGGCGGCAGGCTGGATGGAATGAGCAGTTCTTC | CASSERRQAGWNEQFF
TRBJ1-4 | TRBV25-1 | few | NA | TGTGCCAGCAGTTCAGGGTTAGAAAAACTGTTTTTT | CASSSGLEKLFF
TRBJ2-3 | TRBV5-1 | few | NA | TGCGCCAGCAGCCGTCCCTCGGAGCCCACAGATACGCAGTATTTT | CASSRPSEPTDTQYF
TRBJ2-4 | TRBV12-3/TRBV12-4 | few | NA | TGTGCCAGCAGTTTAGGAGAGACTAGTGGGGGTCCCAAAAACATTCAGTACTTC | CASSLGETSGGPKNIQYF
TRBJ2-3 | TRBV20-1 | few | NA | TGCAGCCCGATACAGGGCCACGGGGGTACGCAGTATTTT | CSPIQGHGGTQYF
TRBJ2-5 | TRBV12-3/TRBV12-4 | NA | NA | TGTGCCAGCAGTTTGGGGGGCTCGATAGAGACCCAGTACTTC | CASSLGGSIETQYF
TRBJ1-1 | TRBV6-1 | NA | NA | TGTGCCAGCATCAGGCAGAACACTGAAGCTTTCTTT | CASIRQNTEAFF
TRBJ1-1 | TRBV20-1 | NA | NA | TGCAGTGCTAGAGATGAGGGGCGTTCTGCTGAAGCTTTCTTT | CSARDEGRSAEAFF
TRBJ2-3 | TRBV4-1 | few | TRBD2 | TGCGCCAGCAGCCATATAGCGGGCCTTAGCACAGATACGCAGTATTTT | CASSHIAGLSTDTQYF
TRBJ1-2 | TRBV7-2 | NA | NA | TGTGCCAGCAGCTTAGCGTTACAGGTCTATGGCTACACCTTC | CASSLALQVYGYTF
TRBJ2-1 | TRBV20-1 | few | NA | TGCAGTGCTAGAGGACGGGACAAGGGACTCAATGAGCAGTTCTTC | CSARGRDKGLNEQFF
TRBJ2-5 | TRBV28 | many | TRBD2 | TGTGCCAGCGGACTAGCGCCACAAGAGACCCAGTACTTC | CASGLAPQETQYF
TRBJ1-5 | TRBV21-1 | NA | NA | TGTGCCAGCAGCATCCGTCCAAGGGGGAATCAGCCCCAGCATTTT | CASSIRPRGNQPQHF
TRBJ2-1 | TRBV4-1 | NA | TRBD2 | TGCGCCAGCAGCCAAGCTGGGCCGGCTAGCGGGAGCAATGAGCAGTTCTTC | CASSQAGPASGSNEQFF
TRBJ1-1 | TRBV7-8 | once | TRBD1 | TGTGCCAGCTGCTTAGCGGGACAGGGTAGAAGCACTGAAGCTTTCTTT | CASCLAGQGRSTEAFF
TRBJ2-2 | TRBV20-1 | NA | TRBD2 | TGCAGTGCTAGGGTGAGACTAGCGGGGTCAGGGGAGCTGTTTTTT | CSARVRLAGSGELFF
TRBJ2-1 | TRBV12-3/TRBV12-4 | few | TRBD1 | TGTGCCAGCAGGTCCGACAGGGGGGGAGACAATGAGCAGTTCTTC | CASRSDRGGDNEQFF
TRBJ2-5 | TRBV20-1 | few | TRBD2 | TGCAGTTTTCGGGGGGTCCAAGAGACCCAGTACTTC | CSFRGVQETQYF
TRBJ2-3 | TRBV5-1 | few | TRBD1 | TGCGCCAGCAGCTTTGGGACAGGGGAAACAGATACGCAGTATTTT | CASSFGTGETDTQYF
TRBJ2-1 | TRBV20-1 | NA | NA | TGCAGTGCTAGGTATCCTAGGCGGCTCAGCTCCTACAATGAGCAGTTCTTC | CSARYPRRLSSYNEQFF
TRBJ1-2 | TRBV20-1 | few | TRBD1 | TGCAGTGCCGGCAGGGGGCAATTTGGCTACACCTTC | CSAGRGQFGYTF
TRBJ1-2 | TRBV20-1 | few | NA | TGCAGTGCCAGGACATCTAGCAGCTATGGCTACACCTTC | CSARTSSSYGYTF
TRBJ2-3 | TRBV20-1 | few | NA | TGCAGTGCTAGGAGGTTGGAATGGACAGATACGCAGTATTTT | CSARRLEWTDTQYF
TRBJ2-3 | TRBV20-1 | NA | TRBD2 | TGCAGTGCTAGAGTGCGGCGGGGGGCGACAGATACGCAGTATTTT | CSARVRRGATDTQYF
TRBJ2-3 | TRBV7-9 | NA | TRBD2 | TGTGCCAGCAGCGTTAGCGGGAGTCGGCCAGATACGCAGTATTTT | CASSVSGSRPDTQYF
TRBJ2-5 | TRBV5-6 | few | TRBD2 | TGTGCCAGCAGCTTAAGGAATAGCGGGAGGCTCCAAGAGACCCAGTACTTC | CASSLRNSGRLQETQYF
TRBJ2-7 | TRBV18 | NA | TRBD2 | TGTGCCAGCTCACCACCTGAGTCTAGCGGGAGGGCCTCCTTCCAATATTTC | CASSPPESSGRASFQYF
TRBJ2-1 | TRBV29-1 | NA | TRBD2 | TGCAGCGTTGGGCGGTTAGCGGGATCCTACAATGAGCAGTTCTTC | CSVGRLAGSYNEQFF
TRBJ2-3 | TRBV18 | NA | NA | TGTGCCAGCTCACCGAAGGAGGGGTCCCTCACAGATACGCAGTATTTT | CASSPKEGSLTDTQYF
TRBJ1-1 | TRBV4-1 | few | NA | TGCGCCAGCAGCCGTGGCGTTCTGGCCACTGAAGCTTTCTTT | CASSRGVLATEAFF
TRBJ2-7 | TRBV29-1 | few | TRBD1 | TGCAGCATCCCGACAGGGGCCTACGAGCAGTACTTC | CSIPTGAYEQYF
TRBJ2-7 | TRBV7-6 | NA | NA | TGTGCCAGCAGCTTAGGTCCGGGGGCCGACGAGCAGTACTTC | CASSLGPGADEQYF
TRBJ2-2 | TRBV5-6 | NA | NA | TGTGCCAGCAGCTTGGCGGGGCCGGCCGGGGAGCTGTTTTTT | CASSLAGPAGELFF
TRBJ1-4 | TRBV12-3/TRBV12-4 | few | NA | TGTGCCAGCAGTCTCTCCAGGGAGTGGGAAAAACTGTTTTTT | CASSLSREWEKLFF
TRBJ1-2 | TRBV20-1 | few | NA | TGCAGTGCTTCACAGGCCTATGGCTACACCTTC | CSASQAYGYTF
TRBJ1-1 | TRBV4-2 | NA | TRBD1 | TGTGCCAGCAGCCAAGATCCGAGGACAGGGAGTGGTGCTTTCTTT | CASSQDPRTGSGAFF
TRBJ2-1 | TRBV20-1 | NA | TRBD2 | TGCAGTGCTAGGGAAAGACTAGCGTACAATGAGCAGTTCTTC | CSARERLAYNEQFF
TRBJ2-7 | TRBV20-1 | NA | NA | TGCAGTGCCCGAGAAGAGGAGCAGTACTTC | CSAREEEQYF
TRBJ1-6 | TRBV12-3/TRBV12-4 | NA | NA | TGTGCCAGCAGTTTAAGGAGACAGCGTAATTCACCCCTCCACTTT | CASSLRRQRNSPLHF
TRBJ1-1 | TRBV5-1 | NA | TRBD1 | TGCGCCAGCAGCTTTGGGACAGAGAACACTGAAGCTTTCTTT | CASSFGTENTEAFF
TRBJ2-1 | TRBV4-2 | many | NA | TGTGCCAGCAGCCAAGATAGGCGTGGTGAGCAGTTCTTC | CASSQDRRGEQFF
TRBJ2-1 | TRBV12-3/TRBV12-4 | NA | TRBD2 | TGTGCCAGCAGTTTTTGGGGACTAGCGGGGGGACGTAGCTCCTACAATGAGCAGTTCTTC | CASSFWGLAGGRSSYNEQFF
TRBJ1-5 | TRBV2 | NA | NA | TGTGCCAGCAGGAAAGGCAGGGACACTTATCAGCCCCAGCATTTT | CASRKGRDTYQPQHF
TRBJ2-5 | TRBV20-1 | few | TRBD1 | TGCAGTGCCAGCATACCCGGGACAGCCCAAGAGACCCAGTACTTC | CSASIPGTAQETQYF
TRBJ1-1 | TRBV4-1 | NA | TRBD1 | TGCGCCAGCAGCCAGGGGCACAGGGGCACTGAAGCTTTCTTT | CASSQGHRGTEAFF
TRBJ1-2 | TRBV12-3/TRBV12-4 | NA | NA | TGTGCCAGCAGACCACTTACGGGCGCCAATAACTATGGCTACACCTTC | CASRPLTGANNYGYTF
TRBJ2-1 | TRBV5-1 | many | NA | TGTGCCAGCAGTTTGGGACCAAGCTCCTACAATGAGCAGTTCTTC | CASSLGPSSYNEQFF
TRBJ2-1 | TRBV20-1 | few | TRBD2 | TGCAGTGCTAGAGACCCTAGCGGGAAGAGTAATGAGCAGTTCTTC | CSARDPSGKSNEQFF
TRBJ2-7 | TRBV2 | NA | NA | TGTGCCACGGGGAAGGAGTACTCCTACGAGCAGTACTTC | CATGKEYSYEQYF
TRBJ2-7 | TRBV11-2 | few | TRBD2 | TGTGCCAGCAGCCCCCAGACTAGCGGAACAACCTACGAGCAGTACTTC | CASSPQTSGTTYEQYF
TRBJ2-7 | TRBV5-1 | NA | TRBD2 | TGCGCCAGCAGCTTGGACCGGACTAGCTTGAATGAGCAGTACTTC | CASSLDRTSLNEQYF